The present T cell receptor beta chain was sequenced within a study of T cell repertoires in cytomegalovirus infection. Overall study context: Public TCR beta signatures marked donors with CMV infection and the matching HLA.

After removal of 2 bases from V and 5 bases from J, the junction contained 13 bases not matched to a gene. This CDR3 comprises 17 residues. CDR1 and CDR2 from the germline V gene are SGHVS and FNYEAQ. On this clonotype itself: Antigen unknown.

In TCRdb, the reads were re-called with MiXCR into one record per CDR3 protein. The table lists 650,000 to 900,000 distinct CDR3 sequences, approximately 32% of them singletons. Study-wide results and caveats: Cumulative frequency (of public TCR beta family members) identified carriers of CMV plus the relevant HLA. The ex vivo response was dominated by HLA-C-restricted CMV-specific TCR beta clonotypes.

The clonotype was recovered from a human donor in good health (CMV status not recorded). Some clones in this sample may be carry-over from other donors' samples. The V gene is TRBV7-6, the J gene TRBJ2-5; TRBD1 matches 8 bases. Sequencing was performed on cultured CD8+ T cells from PBMCs, taken from culture after CMV antigen stimulation. The CDR3 nucleotides read TGTGCCAGCAGCTTACAGTTTGGTCAGGGGGCTTTCGAGACCCAGTACTTC. Translation gives CASSLQFGQGAFETQYF.